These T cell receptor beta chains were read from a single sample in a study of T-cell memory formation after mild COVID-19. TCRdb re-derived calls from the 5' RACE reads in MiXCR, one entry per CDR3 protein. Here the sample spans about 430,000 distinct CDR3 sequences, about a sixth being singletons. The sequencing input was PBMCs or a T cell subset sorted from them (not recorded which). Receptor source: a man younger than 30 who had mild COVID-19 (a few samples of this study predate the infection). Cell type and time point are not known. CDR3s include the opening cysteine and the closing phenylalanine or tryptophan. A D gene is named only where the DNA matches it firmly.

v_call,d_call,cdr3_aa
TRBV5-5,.,CASSPPPAGFTGELFF
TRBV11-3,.,CASSLGLALEETQYF
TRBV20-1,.,CSATETGELFF
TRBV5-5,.,CASSLVGFVYEQYF
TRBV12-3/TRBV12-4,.,CASSPQSGSAEAFF
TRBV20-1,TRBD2,CSAPGTSGGNNEQFF
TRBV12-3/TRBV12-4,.,CASSLQISNQPQHF
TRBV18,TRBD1,CASSLPDRAHTGELFF
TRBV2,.,CANQPDSYNEQFF
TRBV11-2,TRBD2,CASSFPWGGDSNEQFF
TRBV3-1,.,CASSQDRYVVRGTEAFF
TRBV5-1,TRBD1,CASSGGTVEKLFF
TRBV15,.,CATSRDRVKSNYGYTF
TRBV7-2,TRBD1,CASRPLGTGGNTEAFF
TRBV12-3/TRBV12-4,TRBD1,CASRGQGHDTQYF
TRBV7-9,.,CASSPGPLSGTYEQYF
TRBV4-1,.,CASNQGFGLNYEQYF
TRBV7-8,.,CASSAKWVGTDTQYF
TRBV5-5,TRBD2,CASSLAGLAGENEQFF
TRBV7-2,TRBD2,CASSLARGDVTDTQYF
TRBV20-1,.,CSARGLKETQYF
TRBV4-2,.,CASSQEAGGVMNTEAFF
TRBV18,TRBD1,CASSRIQPTGEGQPQHF
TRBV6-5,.,CASSPRRKETQYF
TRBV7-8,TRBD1,CASSSRPGQGGYEQYF
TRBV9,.,CASSVGGRWQNIQYF
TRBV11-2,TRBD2,CASSVGTTYYNEQFF
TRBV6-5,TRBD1,CASSWQGGGNTEAFF
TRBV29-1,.,CSVEATDTSTDTQYF
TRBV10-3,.,CAISESRSTQTQYF
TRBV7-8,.,CASSLQRTGELFF
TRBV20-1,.,CSARVWGTSGNTIYF
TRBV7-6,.,CASSPTSSGNTIYF
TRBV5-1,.,CASSFSTKAYGYTF
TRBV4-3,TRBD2,CASSRLGGGGPDTQYF
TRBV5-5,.,CASSFWDGRLSGANVLTF
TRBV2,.,CASTLEKNTEAFF
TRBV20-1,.,CSARRRDMGSPLHF
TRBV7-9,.,CASSAAATGTDTQYF
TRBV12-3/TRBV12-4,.,CASSFIRGREKLFF
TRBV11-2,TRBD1,CASSPDRGYEQYF
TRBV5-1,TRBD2,CASRGGYAADEQYF
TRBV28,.,CASSLQEIAQYF
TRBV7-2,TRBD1,CASSFQGARSTEAFF
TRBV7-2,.,CASSPGPADLYNEQFF
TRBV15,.,CATSWGGMNTEAFF
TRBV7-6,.,CASSLTMRDSNTGELFF
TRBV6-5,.,CASSELYQETQYF
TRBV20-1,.,CSARDGRVLGTEAFF
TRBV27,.,CASSSWVNEQFF
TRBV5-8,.,CASSLHRVTSYEQYF
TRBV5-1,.,CASSLDEVGETQYF
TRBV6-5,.,CASSYFADQPQHF